This TCR beta chain was documented in a study of regulatory dendritic cells for organ transplantation. Study-wide points: Of resting T cell subsets, memory CD8+ had the most alloreactive clonotypes. Memory CD8+ clonal expansion seemed more limited with regulatory than mature dendritic cells. Alloreactive memory CD8+ T cell pools varied considerably between individuals.

Concerning this clone: Its specificity is unknown.

This CDR3 has 15 amino acids. In germline, CDR1 is SEHNR, CDR2 FQNEAQ (reference sequence). The V gene lost 0 bases and the J gene lost 2 bases, with 11 bases spanning the gap. Memory T cells were CD45RO+, naive were CD45RA+, sorted by FACS. Some clones are missing from TCRdb's copy, which holds only in-frame ones; the method was immunoSEQ multiplex PCR. Of fewer than 50,000 clones listed, about 89% were seen once; the top ten hold approximately 0.11%. The sequencing sample was made of naive CD8+ T cells from blood. Documented subset: CD45RA+ naive T cells. The chain has TRBV7-9 and TRBJ2-7; D is possibly TRBD1 or TRBD2 (7 bases each). This receptor was taken from a human donor in good health. CDR3 DNA: TGTGCCAGCAGCTTAGCGCAGGGGGGGACCTACGAGCAGTACTTC. It codes for CASSLAQGGTYEQYF.